The present entry profiles one T cell receptor (beta chain) with its context. Its cognate antigen is unknown. As to treatment: some 20 received Ad26.COV2.S at low or high dose, single or two shots; 5 received placebo; per-sample allocation not given. Repertoires come from day 63 after the first vaccine or placebo injection. Wuhan-strain spike was delivered by a replication-incompetent Ad26 vector. Produced via immunoSEQ multiplex PCR; TCRdb's table is partial and in-frame only. This repertoire shows roughly 420,000 clones, around nine tenths found once; its top ten account for roughly 4%. This record belongs to a study of Ad26.COV2.S vaccination and SARS-CoV-2 variants. Overall study findings and caveats: People given the vaccine had a wider spike-specific TCR breadth than placebo recipients did.

This material consisted of peripheral blood, taken in a trial of Ad26.COV2.S vaccine versus placebo. The receptor's source is a person aged 18-65 years who received the Ad26.COV2.S COVID-19 vaccine or a placebo.

CDR3 DNA: TGTGCCAGCAGTATACTGACGGACTACGAGCAGTACTTC. This codes for CASSILTDYEQYF. The chain employs TRBV12-3 or TRBV12-4 and TRBJ2-7; no definite D call. This CDR3 has 13 amino acids. Trimming took 5 bases from V and 3 from J, leaving 11 bases between them.